This note documents a single T cell receptor (beta chain) sequence. Antigen specificity is unknown. Generated by immunoSEQ multiplex PCR, the TCRdb table keeps only in-frame clones and is missing some. The sample yields 2 million to 3 million clones, roughly 93% seen once. V was shortened by 6 bases and J by 1 base, with 15 bases between the two germline ends. CDR1 and CDR2 from the germline V gene are MNHEY and SVGAGI. The CDR3 runs 15 residues. These data originate in a study of shared clonotypes between healthy human individuals. Study results and limitations: Apart from blood, nothing was sampled; tissue repertoires likely differ.

The J gene is TRBJ1-1, the V gene TRBV6-5; D call uncertain. The TCR was taken from a young man in good health. Some clones in this sample may be carry-over from other donors' samples. Sequences were obtained from naive CD4+ T cells from PBMCs. Described subset: CD45RA+ positively selected. In nucleotides, the CDR3 is TGTGCCAGCAGCCCTCTTGGGTCGGAGAACACTGAAGCTTTCTTT. This encodes CASSPLGSENTEAFF.